This paragraph covers one TCR beta chain sequence. The antigen is unknown. The method was immunoSEQ multiplex PCR; TCRdb's version includes in-frame clones alone and lacks a portion of them. The sample contains about 530,000 clones, roughly 95% of which appear only once. Deletions cut 5 bases from V and 6 bases from J, with 11 bases between. This CDR3 spans 13 amino acids. CDR1 is MNHEY, CDR2 SMNVEV, per germline (reference sequence). The data stem from a study of shared clonotypes between healthy human individuals. About the research overall: Aged 18 to 49, the donors were a couple of women and a few men.

Study results and limitations: A handful of donors showed sharing of approximately 5% of naive CD4 clonotypes.

Naive CD4+ cells were CD45RA-selected; the remaining cells were memory. This clonotype was obtained from a woman under 40 in good health. Sequencing used naive CD4+ T cells sorted from blood. Sample subset: CD45RA+ positively selected. This chain uses TRBV27 with TRBJ1-5, with D possibly matching TRBD1 (5 bases). CDR3 nucleotides: TGTGCCAGCAGTCCCAGGGAATCTCAGCCCCAGCATTTT. This encodes CASSPRESQPQHF.